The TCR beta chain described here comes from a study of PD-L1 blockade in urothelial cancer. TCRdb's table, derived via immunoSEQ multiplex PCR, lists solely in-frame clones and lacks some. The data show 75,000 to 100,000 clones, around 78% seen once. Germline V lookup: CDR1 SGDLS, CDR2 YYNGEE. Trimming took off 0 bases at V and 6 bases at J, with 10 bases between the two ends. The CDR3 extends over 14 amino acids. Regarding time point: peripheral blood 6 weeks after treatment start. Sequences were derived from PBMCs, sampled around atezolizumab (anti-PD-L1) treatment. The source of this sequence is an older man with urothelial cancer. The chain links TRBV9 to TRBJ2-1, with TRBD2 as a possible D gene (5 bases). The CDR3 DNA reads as TGTGCCAGCAGCGTAGTGAGTAGCGCCAATGAGCAGTTCTTC. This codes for CASSVVSSANEQFF. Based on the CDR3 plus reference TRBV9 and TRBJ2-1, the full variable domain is DSGVTQTPKHLITATGQRVTLRCSPRSGDLSVYWYQQSLDQGLQFLIQYYNGEERAKGNILERFSAQQFPDLHSELNLSSLELGDSALYFCASSVVSSANEQFFGPGTRLTVL.